Shown below are 3 T cell receptor beta chains from a single sample sequenced in a study of vaccination and CD4 T cells after COVID-19. These TCRs are of unknown antigen specificity. An Oncomine TCR Beta short-read assay was used to sequence the DNA from cultured CD4+ T cells. TCRdb re-called the PCR reads through MiXCR, storing one row per CDR3 protein. The sample carries about 20,000 distinct CDR3 sequences, 52% recorded once. Treatment described: approximately 11-day PBMC culture with coronavirus spike peptide pools or control peptides (ViraFEST assay). Sequences were obtained from CD4+ T cells from blood, cultured in vitro. These receptors originate from a human donor who had recovered from COVID-19.

The chain joins TRBV6-2 or TRBV6-3 to TRBJ2-3, with TRBD2 matching 10 bases. The ends lost 6 bases at V and 0 bases at J; junction bases unmatched: 3. The CDR3 has 15 residues. Germline CDR1 MNHEY, CDR2 SVGEGT. In nucleotides, the CDR3 is TGTGCCAGCAGAGGACTAGCGGATAGCACAGATACGCAGTATTTT. The encoded protein is CASRGLADSTDTQYF.

This clonotype occurred a few times. The V call is TRBV7-6, the J call TRBJ2-2; TRBD2 agrees at 10 bases. Losses at the gene ends were 6 bases for V and 2 bases for J; bases not matched to a gene: 12. CDR1 SGHVS and CDR2 FNYEAQ come from the germline V gene. The CDR3 totals 18 residues. CDR3 bases: TGTGCCAGCAGACCCCGTACTAGCGGGACGAGTAACACCGGGGAGCTGTTTTTT. Translation gives CASRPRTSGTSNTGELFF.

This sequence joins TRBV12-3 or TRBV12-4 and TRBJ2-1; TRBD1 matches 11 bases. J was trimmed by 4 bases and V by 6 bases; bases with no gene match: 11. CDR3 length: 17 residues. The chain's CDR3 is CASSNSPGTGGYNEQFF. The CDR3 DNA reads as TGTGCCAGCAGCAATAGCCCCGGGACAGGGGGTTACAATGAGCAGTTCTTC.